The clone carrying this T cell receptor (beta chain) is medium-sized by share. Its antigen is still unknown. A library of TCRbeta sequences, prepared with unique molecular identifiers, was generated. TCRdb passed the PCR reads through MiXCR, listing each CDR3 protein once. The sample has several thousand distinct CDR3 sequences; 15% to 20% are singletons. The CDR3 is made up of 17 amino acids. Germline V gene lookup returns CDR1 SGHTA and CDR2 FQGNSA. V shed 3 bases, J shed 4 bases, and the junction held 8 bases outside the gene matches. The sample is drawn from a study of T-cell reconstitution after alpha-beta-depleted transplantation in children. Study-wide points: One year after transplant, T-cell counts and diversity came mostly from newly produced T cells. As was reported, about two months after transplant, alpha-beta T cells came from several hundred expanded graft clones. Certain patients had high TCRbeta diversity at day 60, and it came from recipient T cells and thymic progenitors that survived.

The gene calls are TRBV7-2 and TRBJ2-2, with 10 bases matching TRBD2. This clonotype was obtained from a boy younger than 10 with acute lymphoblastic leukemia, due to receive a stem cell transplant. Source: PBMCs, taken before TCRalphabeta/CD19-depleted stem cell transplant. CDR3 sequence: CASSFQSRTSGTGELFF. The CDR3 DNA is TGTGCCAGCAGCTTCCAGTCCCGGACTAGCGGCACCGGGGAGCTGTTTTTT. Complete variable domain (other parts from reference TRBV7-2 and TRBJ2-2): GAGVSQSPSNKVTEKGKDVELRCDPISGHTALYWYRQSLGQGLEFLIYFQGNSAPDKSGLPSDRFSAERTGGSVSTLTIQRTQQEDSAVYLCASSFQSRTSGTGELFFGEGSRLTVL.